The T cell receptor (beta chain) under discussion was sequenced for a study of T cell repertoires in aging, cancer and after chemotherapy. On the study more broadly: Over several months to years, re-sampled healthy donor repertoires clearly shared clones.

The CDR3 length is 17 residues. Germline assignment: CDR1 KGHSH and CDR2 LQKENI. The V gene end was trimmed by 2 bases and the J gene end by 1 base; junction bases not matched to a gene: 8. A remark on this clonotype: Its target is not known.

A mixed TRB-A/B primer pool amplified rearranged TRB by multiplex touch-down PCR. TCRdb reanalysed the multiplex PCR reads using MiXCR and keeps one entry per CDR3 protein. The data contain some 9,000 distinct CDR3 sequences, approximately 54% of them singletons. Amplification of TCR beta used genomic DNA extracted from peripheral blood. General study results and limits: Median generation probability rose over the chemotherapy interval in each cancer cohort, suggesting rebound thymic output. Compared with age-matched healthy donors, untreated hematological or solid cancer patients showed higher blood TCR clonality.

Sequencing was performed on blood. This sequence originates from a human donor in good health. The rearrangement joins TRBV18 to TRBJ2-3; 8 bases align to TRBD2. CDR3 coding DNA: TGTGCCAGCTCACCAACCCGCGGTAGCGGGGGCACAGATACGCAGTATTTT. It is translated as CASSPTRGSGGTDTQYF.